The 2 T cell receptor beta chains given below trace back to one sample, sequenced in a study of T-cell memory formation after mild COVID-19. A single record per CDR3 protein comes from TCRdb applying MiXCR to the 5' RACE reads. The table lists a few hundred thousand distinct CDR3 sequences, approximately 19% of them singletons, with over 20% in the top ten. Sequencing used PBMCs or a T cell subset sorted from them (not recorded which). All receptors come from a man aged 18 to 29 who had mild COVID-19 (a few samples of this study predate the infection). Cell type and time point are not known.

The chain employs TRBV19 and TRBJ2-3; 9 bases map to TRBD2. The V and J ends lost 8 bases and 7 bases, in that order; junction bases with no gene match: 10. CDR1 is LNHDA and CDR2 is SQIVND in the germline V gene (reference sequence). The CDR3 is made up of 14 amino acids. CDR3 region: CASGAAGGRYTQYF. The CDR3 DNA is TGTGCCAGTGGAGCCGCGGGGGGGCGGTATACGCAGTATTTT.

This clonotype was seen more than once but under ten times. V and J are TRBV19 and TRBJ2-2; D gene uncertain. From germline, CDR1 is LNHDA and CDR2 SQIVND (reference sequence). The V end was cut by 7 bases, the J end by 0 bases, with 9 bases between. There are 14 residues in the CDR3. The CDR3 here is CASNPGPNTGELFF. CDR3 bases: TGTGCCAGTAATCCCGGACCGAACACCGGGGAGCTGTTTTTT.